The 20 T cell receptor beta chains below were found in one sample sequenced in a study of blood T cell repertoires in COVID-19. The repertoire was sequenced with immunoSEQ multiplex PCR; TCRdb's copy has only in-frame clones and lacks some. This sample has about 300,000 clones; about nine tenths occur once, and the top ten carry about 1.4%. Sequenced input: peripheral blood. The source is a middle-aged woman who had recovered from COVID-19.

The V and J genes are TRBV30 and TRBJ2-7, with D maybe TRBD1 (5 bases). Germline V gene data show CDR1 as GTSNPN and CDR2 as SVGIG (reference sequence). The CDR3 consists of 13 residues. The V end lost 6 bases, the J end lost 1 base, and 13 bases lay between the germline ends. In DNA, the CDR3 is TGTGCCTGCCGACAAGGGGAATCCTACGAGCAGTACTTC. Its protein product is CACRQGESYEQYF.

This clone showed up just once. J is TRBJ2-5 and V is TRBV4-3; 7 bases are a match to TRBD1. Germline V gene data show CDR1 as LGHNA and CDR2 as YSLEER. The junction had 10 bases not matched to a gene; V was cut back by 3 bases and J by 3 bases. This CDR3 is built from 16 residues. The CDR3 DNA follows: TGCGCCAGCAGCCAGGTGTGGACAGGAGCTGAAGAGACCCAGTACTTC. This sequence encodes CASSQVWTGAEETQYF.

This sequence joins TRBV30 and TRBJ2-3, with TRBD2 matching 12 bases. The CDR3 consists of 15 residues. V lost 4 bases, J lost 1 base, and 3 bases stayed unmatched. Per the germline V gene, CDR1 is GTSNPN and CDR2 is SVGIG (reference sequence). Written as DNA, the CDR3 is TGTGCCTGGACCCGACTAGCGGGGGGCACAGATACGCAGTATTTT. Its translation: CAWTRLAGGTDTQYF. The full variable domain, with the rest looked up from reference TRBV30 and TRBJ2-3, is SQTIHQWPATLVQPVGSPLSLECTVEGTSNPNLYWYRQAAGRGLQLLFYSVGIGQISSEVPQNLSASRPQDRQFILSSKKLLLSDSGFYLCAWTRLAGGTDTQYFGPGTRLTVL.

The chain links TRBV19 to TRBJ1-1; D is ambiguous. V lost 7 bases and J lost 6, with 9 bases in between. In germline, CDR1 is LNHDA, CDR2 SQIVND (reference sequence). The CDR3 sequence is 11 residues long. The chain's CDR3 is CASIRGSEAFF. The CDR3 DNA sequence: TGTGCCAGTATCAGAGGGTCTGAAGCTTTCTTT.

This clone was detected only once. V usage is TRBV29-1 and J usage is TRBJ2-5; weak D call: TRBD1 (6 bases). Germline lookup yields CDR1 SQVTM and CDR2 ANQGSEA. The V end lost 5 bases, the J end lost 3 bases, and 10 bases lay between the germline ends. The CDR3 consists of 12 residues. The CDR3 region is CSVKGQKETQYF. In nucleotides, the CDR3 is TGCAGCGTTAAAGGACAGAAAGAGACCCAGTACTTC.

This chain connects TRBV9 to TRBJ2-5; TRBD2 matches at 9 bases. Germline-derived CDR1 and CDR2 are SGDLS and YYNGEE. Trimming took 4 bases from V and 4 from J; bases not matched to a gene: 11. The CDR3 length is 16 residues. CDR3 coding DNA: TGTGCCAGCAGCCCGCCGGGGAGCGGGGGGCGAGAGACCCAGTACTTC. The encoded protein is CASSPPGSGGRETQYF.

This clone was seen only once. V and J are TRBV9 and TRBJ2-7, with 8 bases lining up with TRBD2. The junction had 5 bases not matched to a gene; V was cut back by 0 bases and J by 6 bases. This CDR3 comprises 14 residues. CDR1 is SGDLS and CDR2 is YYNGEE in the germline V gene. CDR3 nucleotides: TGTGCCAGCAGCGTAGCGGCCGGGACTAGCGAGCAGTACTTC. This gives the protein CASSVAAGTSEQYF.

This chain connects TRBV14 to TRBJ1-1, with TRBD1 matching over 7 bases. This CDR3 comprises 15 residues. V trimming: 0 bases; J trimming: 11 bases; junction bases outside the gene matches: 12. Germline values: CDR1 SGHDN, CDR2 FVKESK. This chain's CDR3 is CASSQERPRQGGAFF. CDR3 sequence (DNA): TGTGCCAGCAGCCAAGAACGGCCGAGGCAGGGGGGTGCTTTCTTT.

The chain combines TRBV29-1 with TRBJ1-4, with D unresolved. The length of the CDR3 is 10 residues. In germline, CDR1 is SQVTM, CDR2 ANQGSEA. V lost 2 bases and J 8 bases, leaving 3 bases between the germline ends. CDR3 loop: CSVESEKLFF. CDR3 nucleotide sequence: TGCAGCGTTGAAAGCGAAAAACTGTTTTTT.

The rearrangement joins TRBV10-3 to TRBJ1-4; the D gene is possibly TRBD1 (6 bases). Germline loops: CDR1 ENHRY, CDR2 SYGVKD. Trimming pared 4 bases from V and 8 bases from J, leaving 17 bases between. This CDR3 comprises 15 residues. The DNA of the CDR3 is TGTGCCATCAGTGCGGGCGGGGGCTTAGGAGAAAAACTGTTTTTT. It specifies CAISAGGGLGEKLFF.

The chain joins TRBV2 to TRBJ1-4; no firm D call. The V end lost 7 bases, the J end lost 9 bases, and 27 bases lay between the germline ends. The CDR3 is 17 amino acids. Germline-derived CDR1 and CDR2 are SNHLY and FYNNEI. DNA of the CDR3: TGTGCCAGCACCCTACCCAATTCTGCAGGCCACGAAAAAAAACTGTTTTTT. Translation: CASTLPNSAGHEKKLFF.

The chain has TRBV30 and TRBJ2-3; D unresolved. Germline V lookup: CDR1 GTSNPN, CDR2 SVGIG (reference sequence). V was trimmed by 1 base and J by 0 bases, leaving 8 bases between them. The CDR3 is 14 residues long. CDR3 in amino acids: CAWSGLKSTDTQYF. CDR3 DNA sequence: TGTGCCTGGAGTGGTCTAAAAAGCACAGATACGCAGTATTTT.

The chain is built from TRBV11-2 and TRBJ2-1; 9 bases map to TRBD1. The germline gives CDR1 SGHAT, CDR2 FQNNGV. V trimming: 1 base; J trimming: 2 bases; junction bases outside the gene matches: 3. The CDR3 sequence is 16 residues long. CDR3 nucleotide sequence: TGTGCCAGCAGCTTAGTGGGACAGGGCGCCTACAATGAGCAGTTCTTC. Translating gives CASSLVGQGAYNEQFF.

The V gene is TRBV2, the J gene TRBJ2-7, with 8 bases matching TRBD1. CDR3 length: 12 residues. Germline values: CDR1 SNHLY, CDR2 FYNNEI. Losses at the gene ends were 6 bases for V and 3 bases for J; bases not matched to a gene: 1. The CDR3 protein is CASSGTGYEQYF. The CDR3 nucleotides are TGTGCCAGCAGCGGGACAGGCTACGAGCAGTACTTC.

The V call is TRBV20-1, the J call TRBJ1-3; no reliable D call. The CDR3 spans 11 residues. The germline V gene has CDR1 DFQATT and CDR2 SNEGSKA (reference sequence). The V end was cut by 5 bases, the J end by 4 bases, with 6 bases between. The CDR3 DNA is TGCAGTGCTCTTAGCGGAAACACCATATATTTT. Protein sequence: CSALSGNTIYF.

This CDR3 reads CASSTGTGSGYTF. The CDR3 nucleotides read TGTGCCAGCAGCACCGGGACAGGGTCTGGCTACACCTTC. This chain uses TRBV7-9 with TRBJ1-2; 9 positions agree with TRBD1. The CDR3 is 13 amino acids. Germline V gives CDR1 SEHNR, CDR2 FQNEAQ (reference sequence). V shed 5 bases, J shed 7 bases, and the junction held 5 bases outside the gene matches.

The chain links TRBV18 to TRBJ2-1; D is ambiguous. V was shortened by 2 bases and J by 8 bases, with 10 bases between the two germline ends. CDR1 and CDR2 from the germline V gene are KGHSH and LQKENI. This CDR3 has 13 amino acids. The chain's CDR3 is CASSPSKEDEQFF. The CDR3 nucleotides read TGTGCCAGCTCACCAAGTAAAGAGGATGAGCAGTTCTTC. Based on the CDR3 plus reference TRBV18 and TRBJ2-1, the full variable domain is NAGVMQNPRHLVRRRGQEARLRCSPMKGHSHVYWYRQLPEEGLKFMVYLQKENIIDESGMPKERFSAEFPKEGPSILRIQQVVRGDSAAYFCASSPSKEDEQFFGPGTRLTVL.

V gene TRBV27 combines with J gene TRBJ1-2, with D possibly TRBD1 on 5 matching bases. The V and J ends lost 3 bases and 4 bases respectively, with 9 bases between them. CDR1 is MNHEY, CDR2 SMNVEV, per germline (reference sequence). The CDR3 sequence is 13 residues long. The CDR3 DNA follows: TGTGCCAGCAGTTTGACAGCCAGCTATGGCTACACCTTC. As protein: CASSLTASYGYTF.

The gene calls are TRBV30 and TRBJ2-5; TRBD2 agrees at 8 bases. The trim removed 0 bases at V and 0 bases at J, leaving 6 bases unmatched. The CDR3 covers 16 residues. CDR1 is GTSNPN, CDR2 SVGIG, per germline (reference sequence). For the CDR3, the DNA is TGTGCCTGGAGTGTCATGGGGACTAGGTACCAAGAGACCCAGTACTTC. Encoded protein: CAWSVMGTRYQETQYF.

The chain joins TRBV28 to TRBJ1-2; TRBD1 matches 8 bases. Losses at the gene ends were 7 bases for V and 6 bases for J; bases not matched to a gene: 13. The CDR3 contains 15 residues. Germline V lookup: CDR1 MDHEN, CDR2 SYDVKM. The CDR3 loop reads CASTPRQGILHGYTF. The CDR3 DNA is TGTGCCAGCACTCCTCGACAGGGGATTTTGCATGGCTACACCTTC.